Each of the 20 T cell receptor beta chains below was sequenced from the same sample in a study of OX40 agonist ivuxolimab in advanced cancers. Libraries were built with the immunoSEQ multiplex PCR assay. This is the immuneACCESS table as TCRdb keeps it, with only in-frame sequences that have V and J called. A part of the clones is gone; compared with another copy, unresolved V genes explain less than half, and the rest is unexplained. The sample profile shows about 77,000 clones; around nine tenths of them were found once. Around 5.1% of the sample goes to the ten largest clones. The sample was CD4+ or CD8+ T cells sorted from blood, taken in a trial of the OX40 agonist ivuxolimab. Receptors originate from an adult with an advanced solid tumor such as melanoma, head and neck, liver or kidney cancer.

With regard to this clone: A junction boundary mismatches the germline segment, possibly from a read error. V usage is TRBV11-3 and J usage is TRBJ2-4; D might be TRBD1 (6 bases). Germline V CDR1 and CDR2: SGHNT, YENEEA. The CDR3 is 12 residues long. CDR3 loop: CASSLGGQRLHF. As DNA, the CDR3 is TGTGCCAGCAGCTTAGGTGGACAGAGACTTCACTTC.

In nucleotides, the CDR3 is TGTGCCAGCAGTGACCACCAGACCGGTATGAACGAGCAGTACTTC. Translation gives CASSDHQTGMNEQYF. The chain recombines TRBV25-1 with TRBJ2-7; D gene ambiguous. The CDR3 has 15 amino acids. The V gene's germline CDR1 is MGHDK and CDR2 SYGVNS. Trimming took 3 bases from V and 5 from J, leaving 17 bases between them.

The chain employs TRBV5-1 and TRBJ2-7; 11 nucleotides match TRBD1. The J segment lost 4 bases and the V segment lost 3 bases, leaving 3 bases of the junction unmatched. The CDR3 length is 14 residues. From germline, CDR1 is SGHRS and CDR2 YFSETQ. The CDR3 sequence: CASSWGQGGYEQYF. The CDR3 bases are TGCGCCAGCAGCTGGGGACAGGGGGGGTACGAGCAGTACTTC. Drawing the rest from reference TRBV5-1 and TRBJ2-7, the complete variable domain is KAGVTQTPRYLIKTRGQQVTLSCSPISGHRSVSWYQQTPGQGLQFLFEYFSETQRNKGNFPGRFSGRQFSNSRSEMNVSTLELGDSALYLCASSWGQGGYEQYFGPGTRLTVT.

This chain uses TRBV12-2 with TRBJ2-3; the D segment call TRBD2 is taken from the table without a DNA check. TRBV12-2 is deemed a pseudogene. The CDR3 covers 18 residues. The CDR3 spells CASRLGRTSGSLKDTQYF. The DNA of the CDR3 is TGTGCAAGTCGCTTAGGAAGGACTAGCGGGAGTTTAAAAGATACGCAGTATTTT.

This clone was seen once. The J gene is TRBJ2-7, the V gene TRBV28, with D possibly matching TRBD1 (5 bases). V dropped 1 base and J dropped 5 bases, with 6 bases sitting between them. Germline lookup yields CDR1 MDHEN and CDR2 SYDVKM. This CDR3 has 12 residues. The CDR3 bases are TGTGCCAGCAGTTTATCCAGGGACGAGCAGTACTTC. Its protein product is CASSLSRDEQYF.

V usage is TRBV10-3 and J usage is TRBJ2-1; 9 nucleotides agree with TRBD2. This CDR3 is 14 amino acids long. Germline values: CDR1 ENHRY, CDR2 SYGVKD. The V segment lost 0 bases and the J segment 6 bases; nucleotides outside the gene matches: 0. The CDR3 here is CAISESREGNEQFF. The CDR3 DNA reads as TGTGCCATCAGTGAGTCGCGGGAGGGCAATGAGCAGTTCTTC.

The rearrangement uses TRBV6-1 and TRBJ2-1; TRBD1 aligns across 7 bases. The CDR3 spans 12 residues. Germline assignment: CDR1 MNHNS and CDR2 SASEGT. J was trimmed by 7 bases and V by 10 bases; bases with no gene match: 7. CDR3 sequence: CATDRAWNEQFF. For the CDR3, the DNA is TGTGCCACCGACAGGGCCTGGAATGAGCAGTTCTTC.

This clone was seen a single time. The J gene is TRBJ2-1, the V gene TRBV5-1, with 7 positions matching TRBD1. Per germline, CDR1 SGHRS and CDR2 YFSETQ. The CDR3 length is 16 residues. The junction had 14 bases not matched to a gene; V was cut back by 1 base and J by 10 bases. CDR3 DNA: TGCGCCAGCAGCTTGTTTGCAGGGGGAGTTTCAGGGGAGCAGTTCTTC. Its protein product is CASSLFAGGVSGEQFF. Looking up the rest from reference TRBV5-1 and TRBJ2-1 gives the full variable domain: KAGVTQTPRYLIKTRGQQVTLSCSPISGHRSVSWYQQTPGQGLQFLFEYFSETQRNKGNFPGRFSGRQFSNSRSEMNVSTLELGDSALYLCASSLFAGGVSGEQFFGPGTRLTVL.

V and J are TRBV5-1 and TRBJ1-5; maybe TRBD1 (5 bases). Germline CDR1 SGHRS, CDR2 YFSETQ. The CDR3 length is 13 residues. Trimming removed 0 bases from V and 6 bases from J, with 7 bases in between. The CDR3 sequence: CASSLGGSQPQHF. Here the CDR3 DNA reads TGCGCCAGCAGCTTGGGGGGGAGTCAGCCCCAGCATTTT.

CDR3 bases: TGTGCCAGCAGCTTGGCTTCCCCCTTGAACACCGGGGAGCTGTTTTTT. Its translation: CASSLASPLNTGELFF. V and J are TRBV7-3 and TRBJ2-2; D ambiguous. V was clipped by 3 bases and J by 1 base, with 12 bases between them. The CDR3 loop spans 16 amino acids. Germline CDR1 reads SGHTA; CDR2 reads FQGTGA. Supplemented by reference TRBV7-3 and TRBJ2-2, the full variable domain reads GAGVSQTPSNKVTEKGKYVELRCDPISGHTALYWYRQSLGQGPEFLIYFQGTGAADDSGLPNDRFFAVRPEGSVSTLKIQRTERGDSAVYLCASSLASPLNTGELFFGEGSRLTVL.

The V call is TRBV27, the J call TRBJ2-1; 12 nucleotides match TRBD2. Unmatched junction bases numbered 3, after V lost 5 bases and J lost 4 bases. CDR3 size: 15 residues. The V gene's germline CDR1 is MNHEY and CDR2 SMNVEV (reference sequence). This CDR3 is CASSQGLAGYNEQFF. The CDR3 nucleotides are TGTGCCAGCAGTCAAGGACTAGCGGGGTACAATGAGCAGTTCTTC.

This chain uses TRBV28 with TRBJ2-1; D not certain. The germline V gene encodes CDR1 MDHEN and CDR2 SYDVKM. Trimming cost V 0 bases and J 5 bases, with 11 bases left between them. This CDR3 has 15 amino acids. The CDR3 reads CASSLWSGVHNEQFF. The CDR3 DNA reads TGTGCCAGCAGTTTATGGTCAGGAGTACACAATGAGCAGTTCTTC.

This rearrangement joins TRBV28 to TRBJ2-3, with TRBD1 identical over 7 bases. V lost 5 bases and J lost 2; bases outside the gene matches: 4. The CDR3 spans 14 residues. Germline V lookup: CDR1 MDHEN, CDR2 SYDVKM. The CDR3 sequence is CASSRDSITDTQYF. Here the CDR3 DNA reads TGTGCCAGCAGTCGGGACAGCATCACAGATACGCAGTATTTT.

The V gene is TRBV9, the J gene TRBJ1-2; D possibly corresponds to TRBD1 (6 bases). The CDR3 runs to 15 residues. V gave up 4 bases and J gave up 3 bases, with 16 bases separating them. The germline CDR1 and CDR2 sequences are SGDLS and YYNGEE. CDR3 nucleotide sequence: TGTGCCAGCAGCCCACAGGGCAACAGGGACTATGGCTACACCTTC. The encoded protein is CASSPQGNRDYGYTF.

The rearrangement links TRBV30 to TRBJ2-5, with a possible D match to TRBD2 (6 bases). The germline V gene has CDR1 GTSNPN and CDR2 SVGIG (reference sequence). V gave up 3 bases and J gave up 7 bases, with 9 bases separating them. This CDR3 is built from 11 residues. This chain's CDR3 is CAWRGEVTQYF. DNA for the CDR3: TGTGCCTGGAGGGGGGAGGTGACCCAGTACTTC.

This clone was detected only once. This chain joins TRBV10-1 and TRBJ2-1, with 8 bases aligning to TRBD2. CDR3 length: 15 amino acids. The V and J ends lost 9 bases and 6 bases, in that order; junction bases with no gene match: 13. Germline CDR1 reads WNHNN; CDR2 reads SYGVQD (reference sequence). As DNA, the CDR3 is TGCGCCAGACGCATGTGCGGGAGGAGGGGCAATGAGCAGTTCTTC. Its protein is CARRMCGRRGNEQFF.

The V call is TRBV7-8, the J call TRBJ1-1; D unclear. Trimming left V 11 bases short and J 5 bases short, with 15 bases between. CDR1 is SGHVS and CDR2 is FQNEAQ in the germline V gene. The CDR3 loop spans 12 amino acids. CDR3 in amino acids: CASTRLGTEAFF. Here the CDR3 DNA reads TGTGCCTCAACGCGGCTCGGAACTGAAGCTTTCTTT.

The chain recombines TRBV7-2 with TRBJ2-7; 7 bases fit TRBD2. Germline assignment: CDR1 SGHTA and CDR2 FQGNSA. The CDR3 covers 15 residues. V trimming: 4 bases; J trimming: 3 bases; junction bases outside the gene matches: 9. The CDR3 loop reads CASSSRSGANYEQYF. Here the CDR3 DNA reads TGTGCCAGCAGCTCGAGAAGCGGGGCTAACTACGAGCAGTACTTC.

CDR3 sequence reads: CASSYGDTQYF. The CDR3 DNA reads TGTGCCAGCAGCTACGGAGATACGCAGTATTTT. The gene calls are TRBV11-3 and TRBJ2-3, with D unresolved. CDR3 length: 11 amino acids. V was cut by 4 bases and J by 5 bases, with 4 bases left in between. Germline V lookup: CDR1 SGHNT, CDR2 YENEEA.

This chain links TRBV5-1 with TRBJ2-2, with TRBD2 as a possible D gene (5 bases). Per the germline V gene, CDR1 is SGHRS and CDR2 is YFSETQ. Trimming removed 7 bases from V and 5 bases from J, with 21 bases in between. There are 16 residues in the CDR3. This CDR3 reads CASSHGVRGLTGELFF. The CDR3 DNA follows: TGCGCCAGCTCCCACGGGGTACGGGGTCTAACCGGGGAGCTGTTTTTT.